The 17 T cell receptor beta chains below all came from one sample that was sequenced in a study of technical replicates of blood from a few donors. Method: immunoSEQ multiplex PCR; TCRdb's copy keeps in-frame clones and lacks some. The sample comprises some 70,000 clones, just under 95% of which are singletons, and roughly 0.4% rests with the top ten. The material sequenced was T cells isolated from PBMCs. The receptor source for this set is a human donor in good health.

V usage is TRBV4-2 and J usage is TRBJ2-3; 9 nucleotides agree with TRBD2. In germline, CDR1 is LGHNA, CDR2 YNFKEQ. The CDR3 totals 17 residues. V lost 3 bases, J lost 2 bases, and 9 bases stayed unmatched. The CDR3 DNA sequence: TGTGCCAGCAGCCAGGCCTCTCTAGCGGGGAACACAGATACGCAGTATTTT. Translation: CASSQASLAGNTDTQYF.

The rearrangement links TRBV4-3 to TRBJ2-3; TRBD2 matches 10 bases. Trimming cost V 8 bases and J 3 bases; bases outside gene matches: 11. This CDR3 is built from 16 residues. From germline, CDR1 is LGHNA and CDR2 YSLEER. The CDR3 DNA is TGCGCCAGCTCCGGTGGCCCTAGCGGGAGTACAGATACGCAGTATTTT. It yields the protein CASSGGPSGSTDTQYF.

The chain links TRBV4-1 to TRBJ2-7; tentatively, D is TRBD1 (6 bases). Germline loops: CDR1 MGHRA, CDR2 YSYEKL. V gave up 1 base and J gave up 1 base, with 11 bases separating them. The CDR3 covers 15 residues. The CDR3 nucleotides are TGCGCCAGCAGCCAAGGGGACATACGATCCTACGAGCAGTACTTC. Translated, it gives CASSQGDIRSYEQYF.

The gene calls are TRBV10-3 and TRBJ1-4; 7 bases align to TRBD1. The germline V gene encodes CDR1 ENHRY and CDR2 SYGVKD. This CDR3 comprises 14 residues. V shed 4 bases, J shed 8 bases, and the junction held 7 bases outside the gene matches. The CDR3 DNA sequence: TGTGCCATCAGTGTCGACAGGGTAGGCGAAAAACTGTTTTTT. It codes for CAISVDRVGEKLFF.

The J gene is TRBJ2-2, the V gene TRBV15; D remains unclear. Per the germline V gene, CDR1 is LNHNV and CDR2 is YYDKDF (reference sequence). V was shortened by 1 base and J by 6 bases, with 18 bases between the two germline ends. There are 17 residues in the CDR3. In DNA form, the CDR3 reads TGTGCCACCAGCAGAGTATTCAGTATCCGGGTTTCCGGGGAGCTGTTTTTT. Protein sequence: CATSRVFSIRVSGELFF.

This rearrangement joins TRBV11-2 to TRBJ2-1, with 7 positions matching TRBD2. The CDR3 runs 12 residues. The junction had 8 bases not matched to a gene; V was cut back by 8 bases and J by 10 bases. Germline V gene data show CDR1 as SGHAT and CDR2 as FQNNGV. CDR3 bases: TGTGCCAGCTCCGTCGGGAGGCACGAGCAGTTCTTC. Protein product: CASSVGRHEQFF. The full variable domain, its missing parts supplied by reference TRBV11-2 and TRBJ2-1, is EAGVAQSPRYKIIEKRQSVAFWCNPISGHATLYWYQQILGQGPKLLIQFQNNGVVDDSQLPKDRFSAERLKGVDSTLKIQPAKLEDSAVYLCASSVGRHEQFFGPGTRLTVL.

The rearrangement links TRBV19 to TRBJ2-1, with a weak D call TRBD2 (6 bases). The CDR3 spans 16 residues. The V gene's germline CDR1 is LNHDA and CDR2 SQIVND (reference sequence). V lost 3 bases and J lost 7, with 19 bases in between. Here the CDR3 reads CASSITRDSGGNEQFF. The CDR3 region has the DNA TGTGCCAGTAGTATTACCCGGGACTCCGGGGGTAATGAGCAGTTCTTC.

The genes are TRBV4-2 and TRBJ2-7; 8 bases align to TRBD2. From germline, CDR1 is LGHNA and CDR2 YNFKEQ. CDR3 size: 16 residues. Trimming cost V 0 bases and J 2 bases; bases outside gene matches: 6. In DNA form, the CDR3 reads TGTGCCAGCAGCCAAGATCCCAGCGGGAGTACCTACGAGCAGTACTTC. Residues: CASSQDPSGSTYEQYF.

This clone was detected only once. The CDR3 sequence is CASSIVLAGGGEQYF. CDR3 DNA: TGTGCCAGTAGTATAGTACTAGCGGGAGGTGGGGAGCAGTACTTC. The gene calls are TRBV19 and TRBJ2-7; 12 nucleotides align to TRBD2. In germline, CDR1 is LNHDA, CDR2 SQIVND (reference sequence). Unmatched junction bases numbered 5, after V lost 1 base and J lost 7 bases. This CDR3 comprises 15 residues.

This clone came up once. The chain uses TRBV28 and TRBJ2-3, with 8 bases lining up with TRBD2. The CDR3 covers 15 residues. The ends lost 6 bases at V and 0 bases at J; junction bases unmatched: 5. Germline CDR1 reads MDHEN; CDR2 reads SYDVKM. The CDR3: CASSESGRSTDTQYF. The CDR3 DNA is TGTGCCAGCAGCGAAAGCGGGAGAAGCACAGATACGCAGTATTTT.

The chain employs TRBV2 and TRBJ2-5; D is possibly TRBD1 (6 bases). Deletions cut 7 bases from V and 2 bases from J, with 17 bases between. This CDR3 comprises 15 residues. From germline, CDR1 is SNHLY and CDR2 FYNNEI. Here the CDR3 reads CASIRPGHIQETQYF. The CDR3 region has the DNA TGTGCCAGCATTAGACCGGGACATATTCAAGAGACCCAGTACTTC.

This chain links TRBV7-2 with TRBJ1-4; 9 bases agree with TRBD1. V was pared by 5 bases and J by 8 bases, with 21 bases of the junction left unmatched. Germline V gene sequence: CDR1 SGHTA, CDR2 FQGNSA. This CDR3 is 19 amino acids long. The CDR3 loop is CASSIRSGTGKEVKEKLFF. CDR3 DNA sequence: TGTGCCAGCAGCATCCGATCCGGGACAGGGAAGGAGGTTAAGGAAAAACTGTTTTTT.

This chain links TRBV25-1 with TRBJ2-7; D is perhaps TRBD2 (7 bases). The CDR3 covers 14 residues. Trimming stripped 6 bases from V and 4 bases from J, with 16 bases between. Germline CDR1 MGHDK, CDR2 SYGVNS. The CDR3 coding sequence is TGTGCCAGCAGGGGGGCGGGAGAATTGTACGAGCAGTACTTC. As protein: CASRGAGELYEQYF.

This clone occurred once. The V gene is TRBV5-1, the J gene TRBJ2-1; tentative D call: TRBD2 (5 bases). V shed 0 bases and J shed 8 bases, with 9 bases lying between them. The CDR3 has 13 residues. Germline V gene sequence: CDR1 SGHRS, CDR2 YFSETQ. Here the CDR3 DNA reads TGCGCCAGCAGCTTGGTACTAGTGGATGAGCAGTTCTTC. Translated, it gives CASSLVLVDEQFF.

This clone was seen only once. This chain links TRBV13 with TRBJ1-3, with D unclear. Germline loops: CDR1 PRHDT, CDR2 FYEKMQ (reference sequence). V was pared by 3 bases and J by 7 bases, with 4 bases between. The length of the CDR3 is 11 residues. The CDR3 sequence: CASSFMNTIYF. In nucleotides, the CDR3 is TGTGCCAGCAGCTTTATGAACACCATATATTTT.

This clone was seen just once. The chain has TRBV27 and TRBJ2-1; 8 positions agree with TRBD2. CDR3 size: 16 residues. Germline V gene lookup returns CDR1 MNHEY and CDR2 SMNVEV (reference sequence). J was trimmed by 4 bases and V by 4 bases; bases with no gene match: 9. CDR3 in DNA: TGTGCCAGCAGTTACCAGCGGGAGTTGAGATACAATGAGCAGTTCTTC. This encodes CASSYQRELRYNEQFF.

The chain recombines TRBV6-5 with TRBJ2-7; D is perhaps TRBD1 (7 bases). Trimming left V 5 bases short and J 0 bases short, with 8 bases between. There are 13 residues in the CDR3. Germline-derived CDR1 and CDR2 are MNHEY and SVGAGI. This chain's CDR3 is CASSQGGSYEQYF. DNA of the CDR3: TGTGCCAGCAGTCAGGGGGGCTCCTACGAGCAGTACTTC.